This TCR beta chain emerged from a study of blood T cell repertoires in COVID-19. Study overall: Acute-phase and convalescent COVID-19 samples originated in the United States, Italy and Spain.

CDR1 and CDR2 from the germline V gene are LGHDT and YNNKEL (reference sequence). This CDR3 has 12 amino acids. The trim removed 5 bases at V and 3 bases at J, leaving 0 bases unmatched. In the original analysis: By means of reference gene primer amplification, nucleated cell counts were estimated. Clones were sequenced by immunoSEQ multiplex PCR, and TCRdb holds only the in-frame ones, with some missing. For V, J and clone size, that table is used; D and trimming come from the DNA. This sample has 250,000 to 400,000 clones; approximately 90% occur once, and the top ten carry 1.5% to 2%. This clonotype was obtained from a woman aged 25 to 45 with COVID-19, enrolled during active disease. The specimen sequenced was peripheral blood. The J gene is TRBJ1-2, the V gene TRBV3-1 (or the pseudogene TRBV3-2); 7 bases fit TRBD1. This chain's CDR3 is CASSDRDYGYTF. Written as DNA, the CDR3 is TGTGCCAGCAGCGACAGGGACTATGGCTACACCTTC.